This T cell receptor (beta chain) was identified in a study of cytomegalovirus exposure and HLA in healthy donors. The PCR used 60 Vbeta and 13 Jbeta primers. Profiling relied on immunoSEQ multiplex PCR, and the TCRdb table lists in-frame clones only, not all of them. The sample lists some 150,000 clones; 80% were seen once. This TCR derives from a man aged 18 to 29 in good health and CMV-seropositive. Material for sequencing was PBMCs.

Here the CDR3 reads CASSPGSDSGNTIYF. The CDR3 DNA sequence: TGTGCCAGCTCACCCGGGTCAGACTCTGGAAACACCATATATTTT. The chain is built from TRBV18 and TRBJ1-3; D not certain. This CDR3 has 15 residues. V was clipped by 3 bases and J by 0 bases, with 9 bases between them. Germline assignment: CDR1 KGHSH and CDR2 LQKENI. The full variable domain, with the rest looked up from reference TRBV18 and TRBJ1-3, is NAGVMQNPRHLVRRRGQEARLRCSPMKGHSHVYWYRQLPEEGLKFMVYLQKENIIDESGMPKERFSAEFPKEGPSILRIQQVVRGDSAAYFCASSPGSDSGNTIYFGEGSWLTVV.